This T cell receptor beta chain was retrieved from a study of T-cell reconstitution after alpha-beta-depleted transplantation in children. The table lists this clonotype with many counts. Unique molecular identifiers were built into the TCRbeta library. TCRdb called the PCR reads again in MiXCR, with one record for every CDR3 protein. The sample lists around 360,000 distinct CDR3 sequences, about a tenth occurring once. Germline-derived CDR1 and CDR2 are SGDLS and YYNGEE. The CDR3 contains 15 residues. V was trimmed by 0 bases and J by 4 bases, leaving 10 bases between them. The rearrangement links TRBV9 to TRBJ2-2, with a weak D call TRBD1 (5 bases). Material: PBMCs from the stem cell graft donor, obtained from the stem cell graft. This receptor was taken from a human donor who donated a stem cell graft to a child with acute lymphoblastic leukemia. CDR3 in amino acids: CASSVEGALTGELFF. In DNA, the CDR3 is TGTGCCAGCAGCGTAGAAGGGGCCCTCACCGGGGAGCTGTTTTTT.